This T cell receptor beta chain was retrieved from a study of blood T cells in healthy people across ages. Peripheral blood from each donor was collected in a volume of about 9.9 milliliters. In this sample, this clonotype turned up a few times. Sample-barcoded 5' priming and a J-beta primer mix drove a second PCR of 7 to 11 cycles. A single record per CDR3 protein comes from TCRdb applying MiXCR to the 5' RACE reads. The table includes approximately 1,000,000 distinct CDR3 sequences, around two fifths detected once. This CDR3 has 14 amino acids. CDR1 is SGHTA and CDR2 is FQGTGA in the germline V gene. V lost 7 bases and J lost 2, with 13 bases in between.

Sequencing used blood. This receptor was obtained from a young man in good health. The chain carries TRBV7-3 and TRBJ2-3; the D gene is possibly TRBD1 (6 bases). In DNA form, the CDR3 reads TGTGCCAGCACCTGGGACATCCACACAGATACGCAGTATTTT. Translation gives CASTWDIHTDTQYF. Filled out from reference TRBV7-3 and TRBJ2-3, the complete variable domain reads GAGVSQTPSNKVTEKGKYVELRCDPISGHTALYWYRQSLGQGPEFLIYFQGTGAADDSGLPNDRFFAVRPEGSVSTLKIQRTERGDSAVYLCASTWDIHTDTQYFGPGTRLTVL.